This TCR beta chain emerged from a study of shared clonotypes between healthy human individuals. Study in general: For every donor, three CD4 naive, three CD4 memory, two CD8 naive and one CD8 memory plates were used.

Produced via immunoSEQ multiplex PCR; TCRdb's table is partial and in-frame only. The repertoire consists of about 990,000 clones, with approximately 78% occurring once and the leading ten covering 0.6% to 0.75%. V was trimmed by 4 bases and J by 4 bases, leaving 11 bases between them. Germline lookup yields CDR1 SNHLY and CDR2 FYNNEI. The CDR3 extends over 13 amino acids. Input material: memory CD4+ T cells from PBMCs. The subset denotes: CD45RA-negative fraction. This TCR came from a young man in good health. Some clones in this sample may be carry-over from other donors' samples. V and J are TRBV2 and TRBJ2-7, with D maybe TRBD1 (5 bases). The CDR3 DNA sequence: TGTGCCAGCAGTGGGGGTCAGGGTTACGAGCAGTACTTC. Translating gives CASSGGQGYEQYF. The full variable domain, completed using reference TRBV2 and TRBJ2-7, is EPEVTQTPSHQVTQMGQEVILRCVPISNHLYFYWYRQILGQKVEFLVSFYNNEISEKSEIFDDQFSVERPDGSNFTLKIRSTKLEDSAMYFCASSGGQGYEQYFGPGTRLTVT.